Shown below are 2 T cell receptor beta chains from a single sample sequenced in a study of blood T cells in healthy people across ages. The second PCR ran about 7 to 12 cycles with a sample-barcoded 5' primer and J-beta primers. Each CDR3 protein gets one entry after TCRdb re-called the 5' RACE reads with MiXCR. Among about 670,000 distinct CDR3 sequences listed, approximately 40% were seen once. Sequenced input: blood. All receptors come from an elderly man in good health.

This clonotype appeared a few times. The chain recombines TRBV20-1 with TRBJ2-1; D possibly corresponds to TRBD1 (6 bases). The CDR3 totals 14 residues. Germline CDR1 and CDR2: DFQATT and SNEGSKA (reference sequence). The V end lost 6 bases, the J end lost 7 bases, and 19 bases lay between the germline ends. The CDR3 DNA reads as TGCAGTGCCCTTACGAGGAAGAGGGGGAATGAGCAGTTCTTC. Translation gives CSALTRKRGNEQFF.

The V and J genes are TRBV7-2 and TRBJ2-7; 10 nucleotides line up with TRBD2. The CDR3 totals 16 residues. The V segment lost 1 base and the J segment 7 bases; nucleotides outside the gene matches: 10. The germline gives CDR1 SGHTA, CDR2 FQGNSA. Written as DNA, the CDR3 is TGTGCCAGCAGCTTAGAGGGGACTAGCGCTCGGGGGGAGCAGTACTTC. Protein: CASSLEGTSARGEQYF.